This T cell receptor beta chain was sequenced in a study of T cell repertoires in cytomegalovirus infection (dated by TCRdb to about 2019). Regarding the research as a whole: Because public TCR beta signatures pointed to carriage of CMV infection together with the matching HLA type, the HLA type of each donor mattered for the analysis.

The data were produced on an Illumina HiSeq 1500. Using fastp at Q25 and MiXCR, TCRdb reprocessed the public reads and kept productive beta chains. Records with the same CDR3 protein are collapsed into one entry carrying the most frequent genes and DNA. Counted in this sample were under 200,000 distinct CDR3 sequences; 7.5% to 10% of them appeared once. The ten largest clonotypes hold about 4.6% of the sample. What the study reported, not specific to this receptor: The ex vivo response was dominated by HLA-C-restricted CMV-specific TCR beta clonotypes, and the single most frequent clonotype in two of eight donors was supplied by these HLA-C-restricted clonotypes. Carriers of CMV infection plus the relevant HLA type were discriminated by the cumulative frequency of public TCR beta family members in the study cohort and in an independent roughly 370-donor cohort.

This clonotype was detected ten times or more. Its antigen remains unidentified. Base qualities are not recorded, but no much larger clone differs from it by a single base. Material for sequencing was PBMCs. The sequence was collected from a human donor in good health (CMV status not recorded). Some clones in this sample may be carry-over from other donors' samples.

The sequenced DNA: TGTGCCAGCAGCTTAGTGCGGGGGAGCCAAGAGACCCAGTACTTC. Translation gives CASSLVRGSQETQYF. The chain is assembled from TRBV7-2 and TRBJ2-5; 7 nucleotides in the junction match TRBD2. The germline V gene supplies CDR1 SGHTA and CDR2 FQGNSA. The CDR3 contains 15 residues, cysteine and phenylalanine counted. CDR3 DNA is the only sequence kept; it has 45 bases, read in frame from the first base. Ends trimmed: V by 1 base, J by 1 base; bases unmatched to a gene: 3.